Below, 3 T cell receptor beta chains from the same sample are listed, as sequenced in a study of beta chain features in type 1 diabetes (dated by TCRdb to 2017 to 2018). Broader findings and caveats from the paper: A moderate but significant shortening of TCRB CDR3 length was observed in type 1 diabetes patients in all four CD4+ subsets.

The receptor library was made with the immunoSEQ multiplex PCR assay. The entire isolated RNA was reverse transcribed using the High Capacity cDNA Reverse Transcription Kit, and thus expressed TCRB transcripts were sequenced. Entries here come from immuneACCESS through TCRdb and include only in-frame sequences with V and J called. Some clones fail to appear in such tables; in the studies checked, an unresolved V gene covers under half of the shortfall, and the cause of the remainder is unknown. The sample contains around 300,000 clones, approximately 16% of them found a single time. Around 0.015% of the sample is taken by the ten largest. Which antigens these TCRs recognize remains unknown. Sequencing was performed on naive CD4+ T cells from blood. In the paper's terms, the cell subset or site label means: true naive CD4+ T cells. These receptors originate from a man between 18 and 29 years old with type 1 diabetes.

This clone was recorded a few times. The chain is built from TRBV2 and TRBJ2-1, with 8 nucleotides matching TRBD2. The J segment lost 7 bases and the V segment lost 2 bases, leaving 10 bases of the junction unmatched. The CDR3 sequence is 16 residues long. CDR1 is SNHLY, CDR2 FYNNEI, per germline. This chain's CDR3 is CASSETRSGSINEQFF. DNA for the CDR3: TGTGCCAGCAGTGAAACCAGAAGCGGGAGTATAAATGAGCAGTTCTTC.

The V call is TRBV29-1, the J call TRBJ1-1, with D possibly matching TRBD1 (5 bases). This CDR3 contains 14 residues. CDR1 is SQVTM, CDR2 ANQGSEA, per germline. The ends were cut back, 4 bases at V and 5 bases at J, with 17 bases in the middle. In DNA form, the CDR3 reads TGCAGCGTTGCGCAGGGTTGGATGGGGACTGAAGCTTTCTTT. This codes for CSVAQGWMGTEAFF.

The chain is built from TRBV7-9 and TRBJ2-7, with 8 bases that match TRBD1. V lost 4 bases, J lost 2 bases, and 4 bases stayed unmatched. CDR1 and CDR2 from the germline V gene are SEHNR and FQNEAQ (reference sequence). CDR3 length equals 14 residues. The chain's CDR3 is CASSSRDRTYEQYF. The CDR3 DNA is TGTGCCAGCAGCTCCCGGGACAGGACCTACGAGCAGTACTTC.